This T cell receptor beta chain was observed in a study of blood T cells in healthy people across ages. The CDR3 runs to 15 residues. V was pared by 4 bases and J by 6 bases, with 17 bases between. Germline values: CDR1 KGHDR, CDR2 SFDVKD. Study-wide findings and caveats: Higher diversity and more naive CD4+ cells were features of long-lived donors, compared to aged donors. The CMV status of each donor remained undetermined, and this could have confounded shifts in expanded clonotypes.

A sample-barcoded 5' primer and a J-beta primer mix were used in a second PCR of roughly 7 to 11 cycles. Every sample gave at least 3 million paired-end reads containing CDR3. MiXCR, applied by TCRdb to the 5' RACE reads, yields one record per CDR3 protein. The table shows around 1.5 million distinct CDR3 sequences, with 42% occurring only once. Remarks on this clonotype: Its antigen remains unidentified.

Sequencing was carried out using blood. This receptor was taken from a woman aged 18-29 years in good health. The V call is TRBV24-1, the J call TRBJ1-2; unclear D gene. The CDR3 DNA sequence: TGTGCCACCAGTGAACCATTAGAGGGCCGGGATGGCTACACCTTC. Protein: CATSEPLEGRDGYTF.